The 20 T cell receptor beta chains listed next were all sequenced from one sample in a study of blood T cell repertoires in COVID-19. Generated by immunoSEQ multiplex PCR, the TCRdb table keeps only in-frame clones and is missing some. The sample lists 300,000 or so clones, about nine tenths occurring once. Material for sequencing was peripheral blood. These TCRs come from a middle-aged woman who had recovered from COVID-19.

The chain combines TRBV9 with TRBJ2-3; possibly TRBD2 for D (6 bases). The V end lost 0 bases, the J end lost 0 bases, and 11 bases lay between the germline ends. The germline V gene encodes CDR1 SGDLS and CDR2 YYNGEE. CDR3 length: 16 amino acids. CDR3 sequence (DNA): TGTGCCAGCAGCGTAGCGGGGCGGGGTAGCACAGATACGCAGTATTTT. This gives the protein CASSVAGRGSTDTQYF.

The rearrangement joins TRBV3-1 (or the pseudogene TRBV3-2) to TRBJ2-2, with unresolved D. With 0 bases removed from V and 6 bases from J, the gap between germline ends came to 8 bases. Germline values: CDR1 LGHDT, CDR2 YNNKEL (reference sequence). This CDR3 spans 14 amino acids. CDR3 nucleotides: TGTGCCAGCAGCCAAGATTCAGGCCCCGGGGAGCTGTTTTTT. It specifies CASSQDSGPGELFF.

The chain links TRBV10-3 to TRBJ1-1; no firm D call. Trimming shortened V by 4 bases and J by 1 base, and 10 bases separated the two germline ends. The CDR3 is 14 residues long. Germline loops: CDR1 ENHRY, CDR2 SYGVKD. CDR3 nucleotide sequence: TGTGCCATCAGTGGTTTCGTCGGGAACACTGAAGCTTTCTTT. Encoded protein: CAISGFVGNTEAFF.

This rearrangement joins TRBV5-4 to TRBJ2-7; no clear D gene. Trimming stripped 3 bases from V and 0 bases from J, with 7 bases between. This CDR3 comprises 13 residues. In germline, CDR1 is SGHNT, CDR2 YYREEE (reference sequence). The CDR3: CASSSSPSYEQYF. The CDR3, as DNA: TGTGCCAGCAGCTCCTCCCCCTCCTACGAGCAGTACTTC.

This chain uses TRBV6-2 or TRBV6-3 with TRBJ1-6; 7 bases match TRBD1. This CDR3 region has 17 residues. Trimming cost V 5 bases and J 0 bases; bases outside gene matches: 7. The germline gives CDR1 MNHEY, CDR2 SVGEGT. Here the CDR3 reads CASSLTGLSSYNSPLHF. CDR3 DNA sequence: TGTGCCAGCAGTCTGACAGGGCTGAGCTCCTATAATTCACCCCTCCACTTT.

The chain carries TRBV5-1 and TRBJ1-3, with D possibly being TRBD1 (5 bases). Trimming shortened V by 0 bases and J by 1 base, and 5 bases separated the two germline ends. The CDR3 length is 14 residues. Germline CDR1 is SGHRS and CDR2 is YFSETQ. The CDR3 sequence is CASSLGQSGNTIYF. The CDR3, as DNA: TGCGCCAGCAGCTTGGGACAGTCTGGAAACACCATATATTTT.

This chain joins TRBV3-1 (or the pseudogene TRBV3-2) and TRBJ1-5; D might be TRBD1 (5 bases). CDR3 length: 15 residues. V was trimmed by 2 bases and J by 2 bases, leaving 10 bases between them. Germline CDR1 reads LGHDT; CDR2 reads YNNKEL (reference sequence). CDR3 protein: CASSQFWGGNQPQHF. The CDR3 region has the DNA TGTGCCAGCAGCCAATTTTGGGGGGGCAATCAGCCCCAGCATTTT.

DNA for the CDR3: TGTGCCAGCAGTGAACCATTCATTACGGACAGCCGGGAGCAGTACTTC. This gives the protein CASSEPFITDSREQYF. The genes are TRBV6-1 and TRBJ2-7, with a possible D match to TRBD1 (6 bases). V was clipped by 2 bases and J by 7 bases, with 21 bases between them. Germline CDR1 reads MNHNS; CDR2 reads SASEGT. The CDR3 is made up of 16 amino acids.

The chain carries TRBV19 and TRBJ2-7; TRBD1 aligns across 7 bases. V dropped 6 bases and J dropped 2; count of bases not matched to a gene: 7. There are 14 residues in the CDR3. CDR1 and CDR2 from the germline V gene are LNHDA and SQIVND (reference sequence). CDR3 sequence reads: CASSPGQKPYEQYF. As DNA, the CDR3 is TGTGCCAGTAGCCCGGGACAGAAGCCCTACGAGCAGTACTTC.

The chain carries TRBV2 and TRBJ1-2, with 7 positions matching TRBD1. Germline lookup yields CDR1 SNHLY and CDR2 FYNNEI. The CDR3 covers 15 residues. Trimming at V came to 2 bases and at J to 4 bases, leaving 7 bases not matched to a gene. The CDR3 bases are TGTGCCAGCAGTGAACATGTTCAGGGGGGCTATGGCTACACCTTC. This sequence encodes CASSEHVQGGYGYTF.

This clone was seen at least ten times. The chain's CDR3 is CASSLVAGKLFF. The CDR3 nucleotides are TGTGCCAGCAGCTTAGTCGCCGGTAAACTGTTTTTT. The chain carries TRBV11-2 and TRBJ1-4; no definite D call. In germline, CDR1 is SGHAT, CDR2 FQNNGV. The CDR3 loop spans 12 amino acids. The germline V and J ends were trimmed by 1 base and 11 bases, with 8 bases remaining between them.

The chain has TRBV11-2 and TRBJ2-1, with 8 bases aligning to TRBD2. Germline V gene data show CDR1 as SGHAT and CDR2 as FQNNGV. V was clipped by 2 bases and J by 7 bases; unmatched bases: 7. The CDR3 length is 15 residues. The CDR3 DNA follows: TGTGCCAGCAGCTTAACGGGGGGGGTAGTTAATGAGCAGTTCTTC. It encodes CASSLTGGVVNEQFF.

This clone was observed a single time. The chain carries TRBV6-5 and TRBJ1-1; D perhaps matches TRBD1 (6 bases). The CDR3 is made up of 14 amino acids. From germline, CDR1 is MNHEY and CDR2 SVGAGI. The V and J ends lost 5 bases and 3 bases respectively, with 13 bases between them. Here the CDR3 reads CASSKRGADTEAFF. CDR3 bases: TGTGCCAGCAGTAAGCGGGGGGCGGACACTGAAGCTTTCTTT.

The chain joins TRBV5-8 to TRBJ1-2, with D possibly TRBD1 on 6 matching bases. Trimming removed 5 bases at V and 7 bases at J, with 21 bases between. CDR3 length: 15 amino acids. CDR1 is SGHTS and CDR2 is YDEGEE in the germline V gene. Written as DNA, the CDR3 is TGTGCCAGCAGACTTCGGACAGTGGCGCTGGGTGGCTACACCTTC. Translated: CASRLRTVALGGYTF.

This rearrangement joins TRBV4-1 to TRBJ2-7; 9 bases fit TRBD2. Germline assignment: CDR1 MGHRA and CDR2 YSYEKL. V gave up 8 bases and J gave up 3 bases; unmatched junction bases: 8. This CDR3 has 14 residues. The CDR3 is CASSRTSDSYEQYF. DNA of the CDR3: TGCGCCAGCTCAAGGACTAGCGACAGCTACGAGCAGTACTTC.

The chain links TRBV7-8 to TRBJ2-5; 7 bases are a match to TRBD2. The CDR3 consists of 13 residues. Germline V CDR1 and CDR2: SGHVS, FQNEAQ. After removal of 5 bases from V and 5 bases from J, the junction contained 5 bases not matched to a gene. This CDR3 is CASSRPGGETQYF. CDR3 DNA: TGTGCCAGCAGCCGACCCGGGGGGGAGACCCAGTACTTC.

The chain has TRBV18 and TRBJ2-5; D is possibly TRBD1 (6 bases). Germline CDR1 reads KGHSH; CDR2 reads LQKENI. The CDR3 covers 20 residues. The germline V and J ends were trimmed by 6 bases and 5 bases, with 34 bases remaining between them. The CDR3 DNA reads as TGTGCCAGCTCCCCATTGTCATCCCCCCTCCCCGGGGACACTATGGAGACCCAGTACTTC. Its translation: CASSPLSSPLPGDTMETQYF.

The V and J genes are TRBV19 and TRBJ1-6; the D is unclear. The length of the CDR3 is 14 residues. CDR1 LNHDA and CDR2 SQIVND come from the germline V gene (reference sequence). Between the trimmed V and J ends, which lost 1 base and 6 bases, there was a span of 7 bases. This CDR3 reads CASSIGGFNSPLHF. DNA of the CDR3: TGTGCCAGTAGTATAGGAGGTTTTAATTCACCCCTCCACTTT. The entire variable domain, with the rest obtained from reference TRBV19 and TRBJ1-6, is as follows: DGGITQSPKYLFRKEGQNVTLSCEQNLNHDAMYWYRQDPGQGLRLIYYSQIVNDFQKGDIAEGYSVSREKKESFPLTVTSAQKNPTAFYLCASSIGGFNSPLHFGNGTRLTVT.

V usage is TRBV5-4 and J usage is TRBJ2-3; TRBD1 matches 11 bases. Trimming cost V 5 bases and J 4 bases; bases outside gene matches: 6. The CDR3 extends over 15 amino acids. Germline assignment: CDR1 SGHNT and CDR2 YYREEE (reference sequence). The CDR3 DNA is TGTGCCAGCAGTTTTTGGGACAGGGGGTCAGATACGCAGTATTTT. Its translation: CASSFWDRGSDTQYF.

J is TRBJ1-1 and V is TRBV18, with 7 bases that match TRBD1. CDR1 is KGHSH, CDR2 LQKENI, per germline. The CDR3 has 13 amino acids. Trimming at V came to 5 bases and at J to 6 bases, leaving 6 bases not matched to a gene. Here the CDR3 reads CASSGTEGSEAFF. In DNA form, the CDR3 reads TGTGCCAGCTCAGGGACAGAGGGGTCTGAAGCTTTCTTT.